This T cell receptor (beta chain) was found in a study of T cells in Graves' hyperthyroidism and ophthalmopathy. This CDR3 comprises 13 residues. V dropped 7 bases and J dropped 4; count of bases not matched to a gene: 4. Germline loops: CDR1 LNHDA, CDR2 SQIVND (reference sequence). Whole-study findings and limits: Most thyroid clonotypes expanded above 0.001 were also detected in blood.

Amplified TCR beta CDR3 regions came from RNA transcripts. The HTBI set primed first-round TCR CDR3 RT-PCR. Using its own MiXCR run on the multiplex PCR reads, TCRdb lists one record per CDR3 protein. The table records 480,000 or so distinct CDR3 sequences, 46% of them present only once. Clinical symptoms, serum thyroxine, TRAb, thyroid ultrasound and orbital computed tomography informed diagnoses. This clonotype has a count of ten or more. The antigen is unknown. The origin of this receptor is an adult woman with Graves' disease, either hyperthyroidism or ophthalmopathy (not recorded which). The chain carries TRBV19 and TRBJ1-5; 7 positions agree with TRBD1. Sequencing was performed on peripheral blood or thyroid tissue (not recorded which). The CDR3 region has the DNA TGTGCCAGTAAGGGACAGATAAATCAGCCCCAGCATTTT. This sequence encodes CASKGQINQPQHF.